A single sample gave rise to the 9 T cell receptor beta chains below, sequenced in a study of T-cell reconstitution after alpha-beta-depleted transplantation in children. Unique molecular identifiers were used in preparing the TCRbeta library. Using its own MiXCR run on the PCR reads, TCRdb lists one record per CDR3 protein. The sample consists of 27,000 or so distinct CDR3 sequences, 15% to 20% of them appearing once. Sequencing used PBMCs, mostly from graft donor cells, obtained 60 days after TCRalphabeta/CD19-depleted stem cell transplant. These receptors were obtained from a male patient aged 2-10 years who had a stem cell transplant for acute lymphoblastic leukemia, so the T cells may come from the graft donor.

There are many counts of this clonotype. The chain joins TRBV9 to TRBJ2-7; 8 nucleotides align to TRBD1. This CDR3 spans 15 amino acids. J was trimmed by 3 bases and V by 0 bases; bases with no gene match: 5. Germline V gene data show CDR1 as SGDLS and CDR2 as YYNGEE. Written as DNA, the CDR3 is TGTGCCAGCAGCGTAGCAGGGGGCGAGGACTACGAGCAGTACTTC. Translation gives CASSVAGGEDYEQYF.

This clonotype was detected many times. The rearrangement links TRBV12-3 or TRBV12-4 to TRBJ2-3; D uncertain. With 2 bases removed from V and 3 bases from J, the gap between germline ends came to 9 bases. The CDR3 extends over 14 amino acids. CDR3 sequence: CASSLYVSTDTQYF. CDR3 in DNA: TGTGCCAGCAGTTTATATGTCTCGACAGATACGCAGTATTTT.

This clonotype was seen ten or more times. The chain links TRBV12-3 or TRBV12-4 to TRBJ2-3; tentative D call: TRBD1 (6 bases). CDR3 size: 17 residues. V dropped 2 bases and J dropped 4 bases, with 19 bases sitting between them. CDR3 amino acids: CASSLFQGTPRADTQYF. The CDR3 DNA is TGTGCCAGCAGTTTATTCCAGGGGACCCCTAGGGCAGATACGCAGTATTTT.

The table lists this clonotype with many counts. The chain recombines TRBV12-3 or TRBV12-4 with TRBJ1-3; D unresolved. Trimming left V 3 bases short and J 7 bases short, with 10 bases between. This CDR3 spans 13 amino acids. The DNA for the CDR3 is TGTGCCAGCAGTTTGGTACAGCGGAACACCATATATTTT. Its protein is CASSLVQRNTIYF.

This clonotype was counted at least ten times. The V and J genes are TRBV7-2 and TRBJ2-1; no clear D gene. Germline V gene sequence: CDR1 SGHTA, CDR2 FQGNSA. V shed 6 bases and J shed 5 bases, with 11 bases lying between them. The CDR3 covers 13 residues. DNA for the CDR3: TGTGCCAGCAGAGCCGGGCCCCACAATGAGCAGTTCTTC. Its translation is CASRAGPHNEQFF.

In this sample, this clonotype turned up many times. The chain carries TRBV6-1 and TRBJ2-7, with unresolved D. There are 13 residues in the CDR3. The ends were cut back, 5 bases at V and 0 bases at J, with 8 bases in the middle. Germline V gene lookup returns CDR1 MNHNS and CDR2 SASEGT. The CDR3 is CASSLADSYEQYF. CDR3 bases: TGTGCCAGCAGTCTGGCGGACTCCTACGAGCAGTACTTC.

A remark on this clonotype: Possible read error: a much larger clone is one base away. The chain employs TRBV7-2 and TRBJ2-1, with TRBD2 matching over 7 bases. The CDR3 covers 16 residues. Germline V gene data show CDR1 as SGHTA and CDR2 as FQGNSA. The DNA for the CDR3 is TGTGCCAGCAGCCATCAGACGGGAGGAACCTACAATGAGCAGTGCTTC. Its translation is CASSHQTGGTYNEQCF.

This clonotype was counted at least ten times. The chain is built from TRBV4-2 and TRBJ2-4; a weak D match, TRBD1 (6 bases). In germline, CDR1 is LGHNA, CDR2 YNFKEQ. This CDR3 spans 16 amino acids. V lost 1 base, J lost 1 base, and 11 bases lay in between. The CDR3 DNA follows: TGTGCCAGCAGCCAAGTCCCAGGGGCGGCCAAAAACATTCAGTACTTC. Translated, it gives CASSQVPGAAKNIQYF.

This chain links TRBV6-1 with TRBJ2-2, with TRBD1 identical over 7 bases. This CDR3 has 15 amino acids. Germline V gene sequence: CDR1 MNHNS, CDR2 SASEGT. The trim removed 11 bases at V and 3 bases at J, leaving 12 bases unmatched. The CDR3 region is CAGERQGRDTGELFF. In nucleotides, the CDR3 is TGTGCCGGAGAAAGACAGGGTAGGGACACCGGGGAGCTGTTTTTT.